The T cell receptor beta chain described here comes from a study of T cells after yellow fever vaccination (dated by TCRdb to the late 2010s). About the study as a whole: The SMART-Seq v4 Ultra Low Input RNA kit was used to prepare libraries from fractions with low cell numbers. To follow T-cell clones before and after primary and booster YFV17D yellow fever vaccination, bulk TCR alpha and beta repertoires were sequenced over time. Two healthy male donors, one aged 18 to 30 and one aged 30 to 40 years, made up the cohort. Bulk PBMC replicates and cell subsets were isolated from blood drawn at multiple timepoints before and after both primary and secondary immunization.

This clonotype was seen a few times. Its antigen specificity is not known. No much larger clone is present one base from it, and per-base qualities are unavailable. Per the publication, the treatment or condition label means: live attenuated yellow fever vaccine strain. Two biological replicates of bulk PBMCs were collected at each blood-draw timepoint. PBMCs were isolated from peripheral blood using a standard Ficoll-Paque protocol. TriZol was used to extract RNA from bulk PBMCs, from CD4 and CD8 fractions, and from dextramer-positive and dextramer-negative fractions. Results and caveats for the whole study, not just this receptor: Only a couple of donors were included in the study, so the extent to which the findings can be generalized is limited. FACS-sorted repertoires could contain abundant contaminating clonotypes from the bulk population, so computational filtering was required. Compared with the primary T-cell response, the secondary T-cell response was faster but weaker, reaching its peak on day 5 rather than on day 15. After the booster, most clones that had expanded after primary vaccination were detected again (approximately 95% of CD4 and more than 80% of CD8), suggesting broad maintenance of memory. A small share of clonotypes was detected in both CD4 and CD8 compartments, with the overlap likely arising from convergent recombination.

Trimming removed 6 bases from V and 7 bases from J, leaving 9 bases between the germline ends. Counted from cysteine to phenylalanine, this CDR3 has 11 amino acids. The CDR3 DNA has 33 bases and is translated from base 1. TCR cDNA was synthesized by 5'RACE template switching, through which a universal primer site and unique molecular identifiers were introduced. cDNA synthesis was primed from both the TCR alpha and TCR beta constant segments. Library amplification involved two PCR steps, and the second step added sample barcodes and sequencing adapters. Sequencing of the libraries was done on either Illumina HiSeq 2500 (2x100 bp) or NovaSeq (2x150 bp). The paper's processing steps were these. MIGEC was used to demultiplex reads and collapse the reads into UMI consensus sequences, and MiXCR was used for V(D)J alignment. Vaccine-responding clonotypes were identified with edgeR using replicate PBMC samples, with FDR below 0.01 and a log2 fold change above 5 up to day 15 being required. Each bulk clonotype was labeled CD4 or CD8 based on which sequenced repertoire, CD4 or CD8, contained the clonotype at higher abundance. TCRdb reprocessed the public reads (quality trimming at Q25 with fastp, clone calling with MiXCR) and kept in-frame beta chains. Each CDR3 protein appears once, grouped with its most common genes and DNA. The V and J calls, along with clone size, are taken from TCRdb and not from the paper's own processing. For this sample there are 300,000 to 400,000 distinct CDR3 sequences; less than 9.5% appear just once. The top ten clonotypes cover 15% to 20% of the sample.

Sequenced material: PBMCs, taken roughly 47 days after the first yellow fever vaccination. This TCR derives from a man younger than 35 who received the YFV17D yellow fever vaccine. This receptor chain uses TRBV12-3 or TRBV12-4 and TRBJ1-2, with the D gene not confidently named. The nucleotide sequence is TGTGCCAGCAGCATCATGGGTGGCTACACCTTC. This yields the protein CASSIMGGYTF.